The sequence of this TCR beta chain was determined in a study of blood T cell repertoires in COVID-19 (dated by TCRdb to the early 2020s). Regarding the study in general: The collaborator samples originated in the United States, Italy and Spain and spanned the acute and convalescent phases of COVID-19. Where available, HLA class I and class II types were obtained from metadata supplied by the sample provider rather than from assay-based typing. The repertoires were released in a freely available public database intended as a resource for research on the immune response to SARS-CoV-2. Subjects who had been exposed to COVID-19, were actively infected with it, or had recovered from it provided the deeply sampled blood TCRbeta repertoires that made up the dataset. The prospective study material was composed of cDNA or gDNA derived from T cells, B-cell-depleted T cells, or PBMCs. Nearly every sample came with metadata listing a de-identified subject ID, COVID-19 status, age in years and sex. Samples came from the ongoing ImmuneRACE study (first 160 participants) plus 1,254 subjects from 6 global collaborators. Summary of the overall study and its limitations: The amount of clinical and demographic metadata varied by source and participant and was provided uncurated.

In Seattle, one collaborating source enrolled patients while the infection was active and tracked those patients longitudinally over the course of disease. The collaborating institutions used their own protocols to collect whole blood in K2EDTA tubes. For TCRbeta analysis, collaborator samples were shipped as frozen whole blood, as isolated PBMCs, or as DNA extracted from either sample type. Concerning this clone: Its antigen remains undetermined. Within one base of it there is no much larger clone, and no base qualities were kept.

The CDR3 goes from the cysteine to the phenylalanine over 13 residues. The only DNA kept is the CDR3, 39 bases in frame from the first base. CDR1 and CDR2 are drawn from the germline V gene (reference sequence): DFQATT, SNEGSKA. Unmatched junction bases come to 6, with V trimmed by 3 bases and J by 9 bases. TCRbeta CDR3 regions were amplified from genomic DNA using the immunoSEQ Assay, a bias-controlled multiplex PCR. The original methods were these. Within the assay, amplification of reference gene primers was used to estimate how many nucleated cells each sample contained. Sequence reads were collapsed and filtered to measure the absolute abundance of every unique TCRbeta CDR3 rearrangement. Productive Simpson clonality was computed per sample as the square root of Simpson's diversity index over productive rearrangements. In its TCRdb copy, this immuneACCESS table keeps in-frame sequences only and misses some clones. Where compared with another copy, unresolved V genes explain less than half of these, and the others have no known cause. V, J and clone size derive from that table, while D and trimming were established from the DNA sequence. Within this sample are 180,000 or so clones, with approximately 81% of them counted one time only. The biggest ten clones account for more than 12% of the sample.

Sequencing was carried out using peripheral blood. This sequence originates from a woman between 65 and 79 years old with COVID-19, enrolled during active disease. The sequence is built from TRBV20-1 and TRBJ2-1; 9 bases in the middle match TRBD2. The bases are TGCAGTGCTAGTCTGCTAGCGGGAAGTGAGCAGTTCTTC. It translates as CSASLLAGSEQFF.